The 2 T cell receptor beta chains given below trace back to one sample, sequenced in a study of shared clonotypes between healthy human individuals. As defined, naive CD8 cells were CD45RO-negative and positively selected for CCR7, with terminally differentiated effector memory CD45RA+ cells excluded. The assay was immunoSEQ multiplex PCR, and TCRdb's table has in-frame clones only and misses some. The sample has about 2.2 million clones; approximately 92% are singletons. The sequenced material came from naive CD8+ T cells from PBMCs. The source is a man in his late teens or twenties in good health. Some clones in this sample may be carry-over from other donors' samples.

The J gene is TRBJ2-7, the V gene TRBV6-6, with D possibly matching TRBD1 (5 bases). This CDR3 is built from 15 residues. The V end was cut by 0 bases, the J end by 0 bases, with 9 bases between. Germline CDR1 and CDR2: MNHNY and SVGAGI (reference sequence). The CDR3 here is CASSYSGRVSYEQYF. The DNA for the CDR3 is TGTGCCAGCAGTTACTCTGGCAGGGTCTCCTACGAGCAGTACTTC.

This chain joins TRBV5-1 and TRBJ2-1, with D hard to call. Germline assignment: CDR1 SGHRS and CDR2 YFSETQ. Deletions cut 1 base from V and 2 bases from J, with 4 bases between. The length of the CDR3 is 13 residues. DNA for the CDR3: TGCGCCAGCAGCTTGACCACCTACAATGAGCAGTTCTTC. It codes for CASSLTTYNEQFF.